This T cell receptor (beta chain) was identified in a study of early T cells in non-severe SARS-CoV-2 infection. About the research overall: The authors sequenced bulk RNA from unsorted whole blood, leaving chains unpaired. Findings and limits, study-wide: VDJdb matching favored anti-spike CD8 responses, missing private and CD4 specificities.

Ten or more counts support this clonotype. Its antigen is not known. cDNA molecules, individually, were tagged with unique molecular identifiers. TCRdb reprocessed the 5' RACE reads via MiXCR and lists one record per CDR3 protein. The sample has approximately 77,000 distinct CDR3 sequences, 15% to 17% seen once. This CDR3 has 15 residues. V gave up 4 bases and J gave up 3 bases; unmatched junction bases: 5. Germline CDR1 SGHDT, CDR2 YYEEEE. The receptor's source is an adult who was a healthcare worker with PCR-confirmed SARS-CoV-2 infection or an uninfected control (not recorded which). The V call is TRBV5-6, the J call TRBJ2-7; 12 bases map to TRBD2. Input material: whole blood. The CDR3 sequence: CASSPGLAGFYEQYF. CDR3 sequence (DNA): TGTGCCAGCAGCCCAGGACTAGCGGGGTTCTACGAGCAGTACTTC.